One and the same sample provided the 8 T cell receptor beta chains below, sequenced in a study of beta chain features in type 1 diabetes. The sequenced template was cDNA made from the entire isolated RNA. The assay was immunoSEQ multiplex PCR, and TCRdb's table has in-frame clones only and misses some. Counted here are nearly 350,000 clones, around 7.6% occurring once; the ten biggest clones make up 0.44%. The specimen sequenced was central memory CD4+ T cells from blood. The receptors stem from a young woman in good health.

This clone appeared a few times. Other DNA sequences in this sample translate to the same CDR3. The chain employs TRBV2 and TRBJ2-5; a possible D gene is TRBD2 (5 bases). Germline V gene lookup returns CDR1 SNHLY and CDR2 FYNNEI. CDR3 length equals 13 residues. With 4 bases removed from V and 2 bases from J, the gap between germline ends came to 8 bases. CDR3 region: CASSGTAQETQYF. CDR3 nucleotides: TGTGCCAGCAGTGGGACTGCACAAGAGACCCAGTACTTC.

The rearrangement links TRBV10-2 to TRBJ2-5; a possible D gene is TRBD1 (6 bases). With 5 bases removed from V and 5 bases from J, the gap between germline ends came to 12 bases. Germline V lookup: CDR1 WSHSY, CDR2 SAAADI. This CDR3 comprises 13 residues. The CDR3 sequence: CASSPTGLETQYF. CDR3 DNA sequence: TGCGCCAGCAGTCCCACAGGGTTGGAGACCCAGTACTTC.

This clone appeared a few times. V is TRBV7-2 and J is TRBJ2-7; D tentatively fits TRBD1 or TRBD2 (5 bases each). The CDR3 sequence is 15 residues long. Germline V lookup: CDR1 SGHTA, CDR2 FQGNSA. The V gene lost 5 bases and the J gene lost 2 bases, with 16 bases spanning the gap. The CDR3 reads CASSRRQGKAYEQYF. Here the CDR3 DNA reads TGTGCCAGCAGCCGGAGGCAGGGTAAGGCCTACGAGCAGTACTTC.

This clone was picked up a small number of times. The chain has TRBV4-2 and TRBJ2-1, with D perhaps matching TRBD2 (6 bases). The germline CDR1 and CDR2 sequences are LGHNA and YNFKEQ. Trimming took 4 bases from V and 2 from J, leaving 15 bases between them. The CDR3 covers 16 residues. The CDR3 nucleotides are TGTGCCAGCAGCCCCACCCGAGCGGGCGCCTACAATGAGCAGTTCTTC. This codes for CASSPTRAGAYNEQFF.

The J gene is TRBJ1-2, the V gene TRBV12-5; D may be TRBD1 (6 bases). The CDR3 has 13 residues. Germline V gene lookup returns CDR1 LGHNT and CDR2 FRNRAP. Trimming pared 6 bases from V and 7 bases from J, leaving 15 bases between. CDR3 sequence reads: CASGVGGGGGYTF. The CDR3 nucleotides read TGTGCTAGTGGCGTTGGTGGGGGCGGTGGCTACACCTTC. Looking up the rest from reference TRBV12-5 and TRBJ1-2 gives the full variable domain: DARVTQTPRHKVTEMGQEVTMRCQPILGHNTVFWYRQTMMQGLELLAYFRNRAPLDDSGMPKDRFSAEMPDATLATLKIQPSEPRDSAVYFCASGVGGGGGYTFGSGTRLTVV.

This chain links TRBV28 with TRBJ2-7, with D possibly being TRBD2 (5 bases). Germline V gene sequence: CDR1 MDHEN, CDR2 SYDVKM. There are 15 residues in the CDR3. V was shortened by 3 bases and J by 6 bases, with 18 bases between the two germline ends. This chain's CDR3 is CASSFASEGLGEQYF. The CDR3 nucleotides read TGTGCCAGCAGTTTCGCCAGCGAGGGTTTAGGCGAGCAGTACTTC.

In its sample, this clone was seen many times. The J gene is TRBJ1-2, the V gene TRBV11-2; unclear D gene. Germline V lookup: CDR1 SGHAT, CDR2 FQNNGV. This CDR3 contains 12 residues. Deletions cut 1 base from V and 6 bases from J, with 6 bases between. CDR3 nucleotide sequence: TGTGCCAGCAGCTTAGGGCGAGATGGCTACACCTTC. It is translated as CASSLGRDGYTF.

This chain joins TRBV7-9 and TRBJ2-3; maybe TRBD1 (6 bases). The CDR3 extends over 14 amino acids. The V and J ends lost 5 bases and 3 bases respectively, with 12 bases between them. Looked up from germline, CDR1 is SEHNR and CDR2 is FQNEAQ (reference sequence). The CDR3 DNA sequence: TGTGCCAGCAGCCTCAACAGGGATACAGATACGCAGTATTTT. Its translation is CASSLNRDTDTQYF. The full variable domain, completed using reference TRBV7-9 and TRBJ2-3, is DTGVSQNPRHKITKRGQNVTFRCDPISEHNRLYWYRQTLGQGPEFLTYFQNEAQLEKSRLLSDRFSAERPKGSFSTLEIQRTEQGDSAMYLCASSLNRDTDTQYFGPGTRLTVL.